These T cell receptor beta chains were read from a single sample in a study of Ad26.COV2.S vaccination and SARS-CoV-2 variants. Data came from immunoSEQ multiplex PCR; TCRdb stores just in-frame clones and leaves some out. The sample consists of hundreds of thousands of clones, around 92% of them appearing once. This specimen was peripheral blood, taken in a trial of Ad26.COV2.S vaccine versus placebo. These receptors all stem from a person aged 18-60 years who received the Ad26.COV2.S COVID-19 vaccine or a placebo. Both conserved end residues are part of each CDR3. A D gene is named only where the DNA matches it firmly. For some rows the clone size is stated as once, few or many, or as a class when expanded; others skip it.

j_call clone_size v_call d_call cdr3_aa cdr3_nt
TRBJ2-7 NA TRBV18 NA CASSPNTNSYEQYF TGTGCCAGCTCACCAAACACAAACTCCTACGAGCAGTACTTC
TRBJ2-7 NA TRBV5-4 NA CASSLRQGYEQYF TGTGCCAGCAGCTTGCGTCAGGGCTACGAGCAGTACTTC
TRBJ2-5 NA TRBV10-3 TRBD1 CAISDSTGGGETQYF TGTGCCATCAGTGACTCGACAGGGGGCGGAGAGACCCAGTACTTC
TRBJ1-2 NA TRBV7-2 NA CASSSIRQYGYTF TGTGCCAGCAGCTCCATTCGGCAGTATGGCTACACCTTC
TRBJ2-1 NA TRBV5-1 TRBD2 CASSFNSGSSYNEQFF TGCGCCAGCAGCTTTAACAGCGGGAGCTCCTACAATGAGCAGTTCTTC
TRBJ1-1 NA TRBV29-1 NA CSAGRGVPEAFF TGCAGCGCGGGGAGGGGGGTTCCTGAAGCTTTCTTT
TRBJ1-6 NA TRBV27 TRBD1 CASRGQPYMENSPLHF TGTGCCAGCAGGGGACAGCCCTATATGGAAAATTCACCCCTCCACTTT
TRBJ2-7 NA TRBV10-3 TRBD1 CAISLQTGGFSQQYF TGTGCCATCAGTCTACAGACAGGGGGCTTTTCCCAGCAGTACTTC
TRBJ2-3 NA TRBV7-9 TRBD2 CASSPFIAGAFDTQYF TGTGCCAGCAGCCCCTTCATAGCGGGGGCTTTTGATACGCAGTATTTT
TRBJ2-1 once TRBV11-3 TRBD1 CASSRQGSYNEQFF TGTGCCAGCAGCAGACAGGGCTCCTACAATGAGCAGTTCTTC
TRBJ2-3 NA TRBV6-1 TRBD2 CASSDGRGRARGDTQYF TGTGCCAGCAGTGATGGGCGCGGGAGGGCCAGAGGAGATACGCAGTATTTT
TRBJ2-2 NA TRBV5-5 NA CASNLYGGSGELFF TGTGCCAGCAACTTATACGGGGGATCCGGGGAGCTGTTTTTT
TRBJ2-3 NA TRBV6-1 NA CASSEAGPRDTQYF TGTGCCAGCAGTGAGGCAGGGCCCAGGGATACGCAGTATTTT
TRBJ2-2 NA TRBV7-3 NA CASSPGPRGTGELFF TGTGCCAGCAGCCCGGGCCCGAGGGGCACCGGGGAGCTGTTTTTT
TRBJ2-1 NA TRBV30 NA CAWSPGRTTNEQFF TGTGCCTGGTCTCCGGGCCGAACTACCAATGAGCAGTTCTTC
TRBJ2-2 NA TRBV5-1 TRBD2 CASSFDPGGPTGELFF TGCGCCAGCAGCTTTGACCCGGGAGGGCCGACCGGGGAGCTGTTTTTT
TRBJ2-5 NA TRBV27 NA CASSLWGGGETQYF TGTGCCAGCAGTTTATGGGGGGGCGGAGAGACCCAGTACTTC
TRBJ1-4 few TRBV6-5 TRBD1 CATMGQGHEKLFF TGTGCCACCATGGGACAGGGCCATGAAAAACTGTTTTTT
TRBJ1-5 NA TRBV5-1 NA CASSFQGNSNQPQHF TGCGCCAGCAGCTTTCAGGGGAACAGCAATCAGCCCCAGCATTTT
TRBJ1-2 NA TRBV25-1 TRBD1 CASSDPGQGRGYTF TGTGCCAGCAGTGATCCGGGACAGGGAAGAGGCTACACCTTC
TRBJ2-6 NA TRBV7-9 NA CASSLKGPGSGANVLTF TGTGCCAGCAGCTTAAAGGGCCCGGGCTCTGGGGCCAACGTCCTGACTTTC
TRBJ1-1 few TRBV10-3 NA CAISEGEGVEAFF TGTGCCATCAGCGAGGGGGAAGGGGTTGAAGCTTTCTTT
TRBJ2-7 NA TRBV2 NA CASSEADLWGYEQYF TGTGCCAGCAGTGAAGCGGACCTATGGGGTTACGAGCAGTACTTC
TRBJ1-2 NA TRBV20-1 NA CSAIVIYGYTF TGCAGTGCTATCGTTATCTATGGCTACACCTTC
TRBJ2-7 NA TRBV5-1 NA CASSQLLQGSVEQYF TGCGCCAGCAGCCAACTACTACAGGGATCGGTCGAGCAGTACTTC
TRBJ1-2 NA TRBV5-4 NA CASSEDGDGYTF TGTGCCAGCAGCGAGGACGGGGATGGCTACACCTTC
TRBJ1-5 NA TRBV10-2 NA CASHGGVAQPQHF TGCGCCAGCCACGGGGGGGTGGCTCAGCCCCAGCATTTT
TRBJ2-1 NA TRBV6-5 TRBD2 CASIKTSGLNNEQFF TGTGCCAGCATTAAGACTAGCGGGCTTAACAATGAGCAGTTCTTC
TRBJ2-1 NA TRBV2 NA CASTLRVTVGEQFF TGTGCCAGCACGCTACGCGTGACGGTTGGTGAGCAGTTCTTC
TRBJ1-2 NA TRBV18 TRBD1 CASSLSPGGFYGYTF TGTGCCAGCTCACTCTCGCCAGGGGGCTTCTATGGCTACACCTTC
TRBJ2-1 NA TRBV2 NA CASSYLTGGDEQFF TGTGCCAGCAGTTATTTAACAGGGGGGGATGAGCAGTTCTTC
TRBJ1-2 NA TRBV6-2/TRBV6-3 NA CASSYSGRATSGYTF TGTGCCAGCAGTTACTCGGGTAGGGCAACGTCTGGCTACACCTTC